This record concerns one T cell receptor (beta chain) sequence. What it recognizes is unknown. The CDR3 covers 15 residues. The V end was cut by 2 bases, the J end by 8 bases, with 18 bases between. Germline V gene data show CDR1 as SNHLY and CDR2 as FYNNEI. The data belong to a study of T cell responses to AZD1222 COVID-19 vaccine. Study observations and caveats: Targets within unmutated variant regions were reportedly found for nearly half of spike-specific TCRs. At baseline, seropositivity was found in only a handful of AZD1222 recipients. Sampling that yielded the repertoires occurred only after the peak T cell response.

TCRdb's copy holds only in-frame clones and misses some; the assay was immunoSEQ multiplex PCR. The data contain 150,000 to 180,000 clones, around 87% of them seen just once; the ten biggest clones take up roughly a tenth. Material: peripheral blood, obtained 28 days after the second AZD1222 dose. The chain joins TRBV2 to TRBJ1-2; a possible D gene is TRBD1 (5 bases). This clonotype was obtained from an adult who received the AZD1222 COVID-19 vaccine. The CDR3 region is CASSELGREPGGYTF. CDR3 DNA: TGTGCCAGCAGTGAATTGGGCAGGGAGCCGGGCGGCTACACCTTC.